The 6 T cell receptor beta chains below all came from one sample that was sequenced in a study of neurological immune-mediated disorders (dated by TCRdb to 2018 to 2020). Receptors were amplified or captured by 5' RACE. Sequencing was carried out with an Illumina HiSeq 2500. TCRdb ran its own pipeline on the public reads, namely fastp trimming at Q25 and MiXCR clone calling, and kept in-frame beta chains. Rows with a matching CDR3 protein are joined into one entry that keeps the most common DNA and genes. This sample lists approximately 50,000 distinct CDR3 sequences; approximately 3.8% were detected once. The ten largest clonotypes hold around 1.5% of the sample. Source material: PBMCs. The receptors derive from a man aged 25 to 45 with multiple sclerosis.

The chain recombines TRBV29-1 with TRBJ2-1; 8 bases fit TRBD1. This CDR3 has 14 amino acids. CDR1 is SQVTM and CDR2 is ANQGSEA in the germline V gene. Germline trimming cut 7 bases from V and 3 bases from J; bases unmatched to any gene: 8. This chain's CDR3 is CSAGQGDYYNEQFF. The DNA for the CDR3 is TGCAGCGCCGGACAGGGTGATTACTACAATGAGCAGTTCTTC.

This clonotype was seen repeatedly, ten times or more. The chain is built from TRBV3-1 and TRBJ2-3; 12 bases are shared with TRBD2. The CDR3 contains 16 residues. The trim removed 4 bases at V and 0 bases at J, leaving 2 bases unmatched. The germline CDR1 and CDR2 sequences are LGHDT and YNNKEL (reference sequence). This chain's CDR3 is CASSPTSGGSTDTQYF. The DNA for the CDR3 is TGTGCCAGCAGCCCGACTAGCGGGGGAAGCACAGATACGCAGTATTTT.

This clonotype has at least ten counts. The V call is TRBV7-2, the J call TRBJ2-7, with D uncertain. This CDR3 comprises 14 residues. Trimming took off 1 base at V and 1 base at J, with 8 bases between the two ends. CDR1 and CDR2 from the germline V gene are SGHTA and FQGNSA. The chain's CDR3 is CASSLGIPSYEQYF. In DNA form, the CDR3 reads TGTGCCAGCAGCTTAGGTATCCCTTCCTACGAGCAGTACTTC. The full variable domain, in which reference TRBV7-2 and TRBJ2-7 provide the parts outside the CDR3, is GAGVSQSPSNKVTEKGKDVELRCDPISGHTALYWYRQSLGQGLEFLIYFQGNSAPDKSGLPSDRFSAERTGGSVSTLTIQRTQQEDSAVYLCASSLGIPSYEQYFGPGTRLTVT.

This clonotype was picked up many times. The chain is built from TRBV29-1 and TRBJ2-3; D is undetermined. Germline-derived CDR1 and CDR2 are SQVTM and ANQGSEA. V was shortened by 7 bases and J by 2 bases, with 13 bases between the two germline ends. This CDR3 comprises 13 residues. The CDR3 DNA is TGCAGCGCCGTAGGACCAAACACAGATACGCAGTATTTT. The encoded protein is CSAVGPNTDTQYF.

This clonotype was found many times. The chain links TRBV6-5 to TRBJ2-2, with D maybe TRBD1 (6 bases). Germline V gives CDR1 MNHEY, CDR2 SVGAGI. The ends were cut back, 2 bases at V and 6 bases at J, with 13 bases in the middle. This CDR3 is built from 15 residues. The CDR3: CASSYDRSGAGELFF. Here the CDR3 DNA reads TGTGCCAGCAGTTACGACAGGAGTGGGGCCGGGGAGCTGTTTTTT.

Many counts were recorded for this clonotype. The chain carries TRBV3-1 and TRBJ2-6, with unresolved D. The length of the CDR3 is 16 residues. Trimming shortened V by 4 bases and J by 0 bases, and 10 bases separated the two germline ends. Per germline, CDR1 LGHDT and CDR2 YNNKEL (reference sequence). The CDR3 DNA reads TGTGCCAGCAGCCGCCCGGCGGTCTCTGGGGCCAACGTCCTGACTTTC. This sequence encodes CASSRPAVSGANVLTF.